The clone carrying this TCR beta chain was observed once. These data come from a study of OX40 agonist ivuxolimab in advanced cancers. Across the study: Treatment received earlier with anti-PD-1, anti-PD-L1 or anti-CTLA-4 agents was allowed, and over 30% had some.

J was trimmed by 3 bases and V by 9 bases; bases with no gene match: 4. This CDR3 contains 12 residues. Germline lookup yields CDR1 SGHDT and CDR2 YYEEEE. Produced via immunoSEQ multiplex PCR; TCRdb's table is partial and in-frame only. Counted here are some 70,000 clones, 88% occurring once; the ten biggest clones make up around 0.96%. The V and J genes are TRBV5-6 and TRBJ1-2; 8 positions match TRBD1. The source material was CD4+ or CD8+ T cells sorted from blood, sampled in a trial of the OX40 agonist ivuxolimab. This clonotype was obtained from an adult with an advanced solid tumor such as melanoma, head and neck, liver or kidney cancer. CDR3 residues: CATRQGYYGYTF. DNA of the CDR3: TGTGCCACCCGACAGGGGTACTATGGCTACACCTTC.